This is a list of T cell receptor beta chains from one sample in a study of blood T cell repertoires in COVID-19. Assay used: immunoSEQ multiplex PCR; TCRdb lists only in-frame clones, some missing. The sample yields some 200,000 clones, about nine tenths seen once. The sample taken for sequencing was peripheral blood. These receptors originate from a woman aged 40-49 years with acute or convalescent COVID-19. The CDR3 runs from the conserved cysteine through the conserved F or W. The order of the fields is clone size, V gene, D gene, J gene, CDR3 DNA, CDR3 protein. D genes are given only for firm matches. Size is omitted from some rows. Given values are once, few, many or a class for expanded clones.

size: -; V: TRBV5-1; D: -; J: TRBJ1-2; DNA: TGCGCCAGCAGCTCCTCCCTCCAGGGGTTGGGCTACACCTTC; CDR3: CASSSSLQGLGYTF
size: once; V: TRBV11-2; D: -; J: TRBJ2-5; DNA: TGTGCCAGCAGCCTCCGGTGGGGCGACCTAGGGGAGACCCAGTACTTC; CDR3: CASSLRWGDLGETQYF
size: -; V: TRBV2; D: TRBD2; J: TRBJ2-1; DNA: TGTGCCAGCAGGAGCGGGGGGGCTTCTATCGGTGAGCAGTTCTTC; CDR3: CASRSGGASIGEQFF
size: -; V: TRBV5-6; D: -; J: TRBJ1-2; DNA: TGTGCCAGCAGCTTCGGCGGGAGAGGAGGCTACACCTTC; CDR3: CASSFGGRGGYTF
size: -; V: TRBV19; D: TRBD1; J: TRBJ1-1; DNA: TGTGCCGTCCAGACAGGGGGCTCCACTGAAGCTTTCTTT; CDR3: CAVQTGGSTEAFF
size: -; V: TRBV5-1; D: TRBD1; J: TRBJ1-5; DNA: TGCGCCAGCAGCTCGAAGACAGGGTCGTATCAGCCCCAGCATTTT; CDR3: CASSSKTGSYQPQHF
size: -; V: TRBV9; D: TRBD1; J: TRBJ1-1; DNA: TGTGCCAGCAGCAACTTTCGGGGGACAGACATGAACACTGAAGCTTTCTTT; CDR3: CASSNFRGTDMNTEAFF
size: -; V: TRBV29-1; D: -; J: TRBJ1-2; DNA: TGCAGCGTTGAAGTGAGGGGATCTAGCGAAGGCTACACCTTC; CDR3: CSVEVRGSSEGYTF
size: -; V: TRBV5-1; D: -; J: TRBJ2-3; DNA: TGCGCCAGCAGCTTGGGTGGTCAGGGTCCAGATACGCAGTATTTT; CDR3: CASSLGGQGPDTQYF
size: -; V: TRBV3-1/TRBV3-2; D: TRBD1; J: TRBJ2-2; DNA: TGTGCCAGCAGCCAAGTGACAGGGGTCGACGGGGAGCTGTTTTTT; CDR3: CASSQVTGVDGELFF
size: -; V: TRBV6-5; D: -; J: TRBJ1-6; DNA: TGTGCCAGCAGTTCCTTCGACAGGTCGGATAATTCACCCCTCCACTTT; CDR3: CASSSFDRSDNSPLHF
size: -; V: TRBV12-3/TRBV12-4; D: -; J: TRBJ1-1; DNA: TGTGCCAGCAGTTATGTCAGGGGCACTGAAGCTTTCTTT; CDR3: CASSYVRGTEAFF
size: -; V: TRBV6-1; D: TRBD1; J: TRBJ1-2; DNA: TGTGCCAGCAGTGATACGGGACAGGGCAAAAATGGCTACACCTTC; CDR3: CASSDTGQGKNGYTF
size: -; V: TRBV4-1; D: TRBD2; J: TRBJ2-1; DNA: TGCGCCAGCAGCCAGGACCCACCTTCCGGGACTACAAACAATGAGCAGTTCTTC; CDR3: CASSQDPPSGTTNNEQFF
size: -; V: TRBV4-1; D: -; J: TRBJ1-2; DNA: TGCGCCAGCAGCCCTGGGGTGCCCTTACGGGGCTATGGCTACACCTTC; CDR3: CASSPGVPLRGYGYTF
size: -; V: TRBV3-1/TRBV3-2; D: -; J: TRBJ1-6; DNA: TGTGCCAGCAGCCAAGCGGAGGTAACCCCACCCCTCCACTTT; CDR3: CASSQAEVTPPLHF
size: -; V: TRBV6-6; D: TRBD1; J: TRBJ1-4; DNA: TGTGCCAGCCGTATGGGGCCCACAGGGGTCGAAAAACTGTTTTTT; CDR3: CASRMGPTGVEKLFF
size: -; V: TRBV7-2; D: -; J: TRBJ1-1; DNA: TGTGCCAGCCTAACCGGGGTCACAAGGAACACTGAAGCTTTCTTT; CDR3: CASLTGVTRNTEAFF
size: -; V: TRBV10-2; D: TRBD1; J: TRBJ1-1; DNA: TGCGCCAGCAGTGTCTCCGGGACAGCGAACACTGAAGCTTTCTTT; CDR3: CASSVSGTANTEAFF
size: -; V: TRBV12-3/TRBV12-4; D: -; J: TRBJ1-6; DNA: TGTGCCAGCAGTTCGGGACATGGTTCACCCCTCCACTTT; CDR3: CASSSGHGSPLHF
size: -; V: TRBV5-1; D: TRBD1; J: TRBJ1-3; DNA: TGCGCCAGCAGTTCCACAGGGGCTGACTCTGGAAACACCATATATTTT; CDR3: CASSSTGADSGNTIYF
size: -; V: TRBV28; D: TRBD1; J: TRBJ2-2; DNA: TGTGCCAGCAGGACTTTCGGGACAGGGAACACCGGGGAGCTGTTTTTT; CDR3: CASRTFGTGNTGELFF
size: -; V: TRBV6-5; D: TRBD1; J: TRBJ1-2; DNA: TGTGCCAGCAGAGAGGACAGGGGAAAGGAAGGCTACACCTTC; CDR3: CASREDRGKEGYTF